One sample yielded the 7 T cell receptor delta chains listed below, sequenced in a study of delta chains in infants with herpesvirus infections. Gamma-chain- and delta-chain-specific primers converted PBMC RNA into TCR cDNA. TCRdb redid clone calling on the RT-PCR reads using CATT. The table includes about 2,500 delta-chain clones, roughly 40% detected once. Sequencing was performed on peripheral blood, taken at time point 4 of longitudinal follow-up. These TCRs come from a human donor who was a Ugandan infant, either HIV-exposed or HIV-unexposed (not recorded which).

The chain links TRAV29/DV5 to TRDJ3; 13 bases are shared with TRDD3. Per germline, CDR1 NSMFDY and CDR2 ISSIKDK. This CDR3 spans 23 amino acids. The J segment lost 3 bases and the V segment lost 1 base, leaving 19 bases of the junction unmatched. CDR3 residues: CAASPFLLGDTRNRVWDTRQMFF. CDR3 nucleotides: TGTGCAGCAAGCCCCTTCCTACTGGGGGATACGCGGAATAGGGTCTGGGACACCCGACAGATGTTTTTC.

In its sample, this clone is large. V is TRDV3 and J is TRDJ1; 8 bases map to TRDD3. The CDR3 totals 20 residues. CDR1 is TVYSNPD and CDR2 is GDNSRS in the germline V gene (reference sequence). The trim removed 4 bases at V and 1 base at J, leaving 26 bases unmatched. This chain's CDR3 is CASPNPPSPFLLGATDKLIF. The CDR3 DNA follows: TGTGCCTCCCCGAACCCTCCTTCTCCATTTTTACTGGGGGCCACCGATAAACTCATCTTT.

This clone has only a few counts. The chain recombines TRAV38-2/DV8 with TRDJ1; TRDD3 matches at 13 bases. The CDR3 spans 19 residues. Per germline, CDR1 TSESDYY and CDR2 QEAYKQQN. V shed 9 bases and J 0 bases; nucleotides not matched to a gene: 17. CDR3 bases: TGTGCTTTGGGTTCCTACTGGGGGATACGGGGAACTTACACCGATAAACTCATCTTT. Protein product: CALGSYWGIRGTYTDKLIF.

The chain couples TRDV2 to TRDJ1; the match to TRDD3 covers 8 bases. J lost 0 bases, V lost 3 bases, and 8 bases had no gene match. The CDR3 is 16 residues long. Germline V lookup: CDR1 GEAIGNYY, CDR2 EKD. CDR3 in DNA: TGTGCCTGTGACCTTACTGGGGGGGAGTACACCGATAAACTCATCTTT. It yields the protein CACDLTGGEYTDKLIF.

By frequency in the sample, this clone is large. This sample includes further DNA sequences coding for the same CDR3. The gene calls are TRDV2 and TRDJ3, with 10 bases fitting TRDD3. Germline trimming cut 0 bases from V and 3 bases from J; bases unmatched to any gene: 1. CDR3 length: 17 residues. CDR1 and CDR2 from the germline V gene are GEAIGNYY and EKD. This CDR3 reads CACDTAGGYWDTRQMFF. Written as DNA, the CDR3 is TGTGCCTGTGACACCGCTGGGGGATACTGGGACACCCGACAGATGTTTTTC.

Only a few counts were recorded for this clone. The J gene is TRDJ1, the V gene TRDV1; D is perhaps TRDD2 (9 bases). Deletions cut 3 bases from V and 0 bases from J, with 50 bases between. The CDR3 runs to 28 residues. Looked up from germline, CDR1 is TSWWSYY and CDR2 is QGS. The DNA of the CDR3 is TGTGCTCTTGGGGATCCCCCGGCCTTCCTACAGTGGAGGGTTGAGCTGGGGGAGGCCCCAAGGAACACCGATAAACTCATCTTT. This codes for CALGDPPAFLQWRVELGEAPRNTDKLIF.

This clone has a handful of counts. The chain is built from TRDV2 and TRDJ3; 9 positions agree with TRDD3. The CDR3 covers 18 residues. CDR1 is GEAIGNYY and CDR2 is EKD in the germline V gene. The ends lost 1 base at V and 2 bases at J; junction bases unmatched: 5. CDR3 sequence reads: CACDTGGYSTWDTRQMFF. CDR3 bases: TGTGCCTGTGACACTGGGGGATATAGCACCTGGGACACCCGACAGATGTTTTTC.